A selection of T cell receptor beta chains follows, all from one sample in a study of CD8+ T cells in alopecia areata. The method was immunoSEQ multiplex PCR; TCRdb's version includes in-frame clones alone and lacks a portion of them. The profile shows roughly 100,000 clones, about 60% of them singletons. Sequenced: CD4+ T cells sorted from blood. The receptors stem from a human donor in good health. Each CDR3 is given with its conserved first and last residue. The D gene is left open where the match is weak. Only some rows state a clone size, as once, few, many or a class for expanded clones.

D	size	V	J	DNA	CDR3
-	-	TRBV28	TRBJ1-2	TGTGCCAGCAGAGGACCGGAAGGCCCTAACTATGGCTACACCTTC	CASRGPEGPNYGYTF
-	-	TRBV11-3	TRBJ1-2	TGTGCCAGCAGCCAAGATGAGGATACGAACTATGGCTACACCTTC	CASSQDEDTNYGYTF
-	-	TRBV23-1	TRBJ2-3	TGCGCCAGCAGTCAATCCGTAAACACCACAGGGAGTCGTACAGATACGCAGTATTTT	CASSQSVNTTGSRTDTQYF
-	-	TRBV7-2	TRBJ2-5	TGTGCCAGCAGCCAACGGTACCAAGAGACCCAGTACTTC	CASSQRYQETQYF
-	-	TRBV4-3	TRBJ2-2	TGCGCCAGCAGCCAAGATATCACGGGCTGGAACACCGGGGAGCTGTTTTTT	CASSQDITGWNTGELFF
TRBD1	-	TRBV27	TRBJ1-5	TGTGCCAGCAGCCCACAGGGGGCTGGACAGCCCCAGCATTTT	CASSPQGAGQPQHF
-	-	TRBV2	TRBJ2-5	TGTGCCAGCAGCCCGTGGGAGACCCAGTACTTC	CASSPWETQYF
TRBD1	few	TRBV25-1	TRBJ1-3	TGTGCCAGCAGGGACAGGGGCGCTGGAAACACCATATATTTT	CASRDRGAGNTIYF
-	-	TRBV6-5	TRBJ1-6	TGTGCCAGCAGCCAAGTGGGTTCACCCCTCCACTTT	CASSQVGSPLHF
-	-	TRBV6-5	TRBJ1-5	TGTGCCAGCAGTCCCCGGTTGGGAAATCAGCCCCAGCATTTT	CASSPRLGNQPQHF
-	-	TRBV19	TRBJ1-5	TGTGCCAGTAGTTCTCAGTATACTGGCAATCAGCCCCAGCATTTT	CASSSQYTGNQPQHF
-	-	TRBV29-1	TRBJ2-3	TGCAGCGTTGTAGAAAGCACCCATAGCACAGATACGCAGTATTTT	CSVVESTHSTDTQYF
-	-	TRBV7-2	TRBJ2-7	TGTGCCAGCAGCCAGGACAGATCCTACGAGCAGTACTTC	CASSQDRSYEQYF
TRBD1	few	TRBV7-8	TRBJ2-1	TGTGCCAGCAGCCCCCGACAGGGGAGCTCCTACAATGAGCAGTTCTTC	CASSPRQGSSYNEQFF
TRBD1	-	TRBV19	TRBJ1-2	TGTGCCAGTAGTAGGACAGGGAACTATGGCTACACCTTC	CASSRTGNYGYTF
-	-	TRBV20-1	TRBJ2-7	TGCAGTGCTGAGATCGATTACGAGCAGTACTTC	CSAEIDYEQYF
-	-	TRBV5-6	TRBJ2-1	TGTGCCAGCAGTGTTTACGCCTACAATGAGCAGTTCTTC	CASSVYAYNEQFF
-	-	TRBV29-1	TRBJ1-4	TGCAGCGTCTCAAGAAGTGGTGAAAAACTGTTTTTT	CSVSRSGEKLFF
TRBD2	few	TRBV25-1	TRBJ2-1	TGTGCCAGCAGTGAATTGGACCTGCGGGGGGGCTCCTACAATGAGCAGTTCTTC	CASSELDLRGGSYNEQFF
TRBD2	-	TRBV7-8	TRBJ2-5	TGTGCCAGCAGCTTGGGACTAGCGGTTGAAGAGACCCAGTACTTC	CASSLGLAVEETQYF
-	-	TRBV2	TRBJ2-5	TGTGCCAGCAGGGCCGAAGGAGAGACCCAGTACTTC	CASRAEGETQYF
-	few	TRBV10-2	TRBJ2-2	TGCGCCAGCAATGGACACCGGAACACCGGGGAGCTGTTTTTT	CASNGHRNTGELFF
TRBD1	-	TRBV5-1	TRBJ2-1	TGCGCCAGCAGCCCCCGCTCGACCGGGACAGGGGGAGGTGAGCAGTTCTTC	CASSPRSTGTGGGEQFF
-	-	TRBV7-9	TRBJ1-5	TGTGCCAGCAGCCAACAGGGATGGGCTCAGCCCCAGCATTTT	CASSQQGWAQPQHF
-	-	TRBV6-5	TRBJ2-5	TGTGCCAGCCGGGGGTTGGAGACCCAGTACTTC	CASRGLETQYF
TRBD1	-	TRBV6-5	TRBJ2-7	TGTGCCAGCAGTTTGACAGGGGGCAAGTACGAGCAGTACTTC	CASSLTGGKYEQYF
TRBD1	few	TRBV30	TRBJ1-1	TGTGCCTGGAGCCCAGGGGGAGAGAACACTGAAGCTTTCTTT	CAWSPGGENTEAFF
TRBD1	-	TRBV6-6	TRBJ1-4	TGTGCCAGCAGTTACTCAGACAGGGGTAATGAAAAACTGTTTTTT	CASSYSDRGNEKLFF
TRBD1	-	TRBV30	TRBJ2-7	TGTGCCTGGAGTGCGACAGGGAACGAGCAGTACTTC	CAWSATGNEQYF
-	-	TRBV20-1	TRBJ2-1	TGCAGTGTTGCCCGGGGTGGGCCGGAGTTCTTC	CSVARGGPEFF
TRBD1	-	TRBV28	TRBJ2-7	TGTGCCAGCAGTCATCTCCGGGACAGAGGCGAGCAGTACTTC	CASSHLRDRGEQYF
-	-	TRBV7-9	TRBJ2-5	TGTGCCAGCAGCTTAGTCATGTGGGAGACCCAGTACTTC	CASSLVMWETQYF
TRBD1	-	TRBV30	TRBJ2-1	TGTGCCTGGAGTAAGGGACAGGGGGCGCTCCACAATGAGCAGTTCTTC	CAWSKGQGALHNEQFF
-	-	TRBV30	TRBJ1-1	TGTGCCTGGAGTGATAACACTGAAGCTTTCTTT	CAWSDNTEAFF
-	-	TRBV2	TRBJ1-5	TGTGCCAGCAACACCGGAGGGGGGAAGCCCCAGCATTTT	CASNTGGGKPQHF
TRBD1	-	TRBV7-9	TRBJ1-1	TGTGCCAGCAGCTTGAGGGGACAGGGCACTGAAGCTTTCTTT	CASSLRGQGTEAFF
-	-	TRBV4-2	TRBJ1-5	TGTGCCAGCAGCCAAGAGTATGTCAGCAATCAGCCCCAGCATTTT	CASSQEYVSNQPQHF
-	few	TRBV29-1	TRBJ2-5	TGCAGCGTTGAACGAAACCCACGGGAGACCCAGTACTTC	CSVERNPRETQYF
-	-	TRBV30	TRBJ2-2	TGTGCCTGGATCCTTCGGGGCAGGAACACCGGGGAGCTGTTTTTT	CAWILRGRNTGELFF
TRBD2	-	TRBV18	TRBJ2-5	TGTGCCAGCTCACCACAGCTAGCGGGGGACTTCCAAGAGACCCAGTACTTC	CASSPQLAGDFQETQYF
-	-	TRBV30	TRBJ1-2	TGTGCCTGGAGTCCCGGGGCGTCGATCCGGCATGGCTACACCTTC	CAWSPGASIRHGYTF
-	-	TRBV30	TRBJ2-3	TGTGCCTGGAGTGTGGGTAGCACAGATACGCAGTATTTT	CAWSVGSTDTQYF
TRBD2	few	TRBV5-1	TRBJ2-5	TGTGCCAGCAGCTTGGTCGGACTAGCGGGGGAGACCCAGTACTTC	CASSLVGLAGETQYF
TRBD1	once	TRBV30	TRBJ1-4	TGTGCCTGGAGTGTACAGGGGGCGCGAAGGGAAAAACTGTTTTTT	CAWSVQGARREKLFF
TRBD2	-	TRBV5-6	TRBJ2-5	TGTGCCAGCAGCTCGGGACTAGCCGGGACCCAGTACTTC	CASSSGLAGTQYF
-	-	TRBV4-3	TRBJ2-3	TGCGCCAGCAGCCCAGGCGGTGGAGGGACAGATACGCAGTATTTT	CASSPGGGGTDTQYF
TRBD1	few	TRBV23-1	TRBJ1-1	TGCGCCAGCAGTTTTCGGACAGGGGATACTGAAATGAACACTGAAGCTTTCTTT	CASSFRTGDTEMNTEAFF
-	-	TRBV30	TRBJ2-6	TGTGCCTGGAGTAGAGGGGGGGTCTCTGGGGCCAACGTCCTGACTTTC	CAWSRGGVSGANVLTF
TRBD1	few	TRBV25-1	TRBJ2-7	TGTGCCAGCAGTGCTTTGGGACAGGGGACCTACGAGCAGTACTTC	CASSALGQGTYEQYF
TRBD2	few	TRBV29-1	TRBJ2-3	TGCAGCGTTCCTAGCGGGGGACGCAGCACAGATACGCAGTATTTT	CSVPSGGRSTDTQYF